This T cell receptor beta chain emerged from a study of T-cell memory formation after mild COVID-19. Study-wide context: TCR clusters largely stayed donor specific. Study observations and caveats: Within pre-infection memory, some responding clones were found, suggesting cross-reactive memory joined.

One entry per CDR3 protein, called by TCRdb with MiXCR from the 5' RACE reads. The sample consists of some 40,000 distinct CDR3 sequences, over 5% of them appearing once. Germline CDR1 reads LGHDT; CDR2 reads YNNKEL (reference sequence). Trimming removed 4 bases from V and 4 bases from J; junction bases left unmatched: 11. The CDR3 has 17 residues. On this clonotype: Its antigen remains unknown.

This sequence was found in an adult who had mild COVID-19 (a few samples of this study predate the infection). Cell type and time point are not known. The gene calls are TRBV3-1 and TRBJ1-3; 9 bases match TRBD1. The sequenced sample consisted of PBMCs or a T cell subset sorted from them (not recorded which). DNA for the CDR3: TGTGCCAGCAGCCCGCAAGTAGGGACAGGGTACGGAAACACCATATATTTT. This translates into CASSPQVGTGYGNTIYF.